One sample yielded the 14 T cell receptor beta chains listed below, sequenced in a study of CD8 T cells in Susac syndrome. With random hexamers, reverse transcription was performed on about 0.5 to 1 ug of RNA. MiXCR, applied by TCRdb to the immunoSEQ multiplex PCR reads, yields one record per CDR3 protein. The profile shows about 120,000 distinct CDR3 sequences, around 94% of them singletons. The sequencing input was CD4+ T cells from PBMCs. The receptors shown here come from a human donor in good health.

The V call is TRBV12-3 or TRBV12-4, the J call TRBJ1-1; the D gene is possibly TRBD1 (5 bases). The CDR3 length is 14 residues. V was clipped by 8 bases and J by 0 bases, with 13 bases between them. The CDR3 region is CASAYQQVNTEAFF. Written as DNA, the CDR3 is TGTGCCAGCGCCTATCAACAGGTGAACACTGAAGCTTTCTTT.

The gene calls are TRBV2 and TRBJ1-2, with D maybe TRBD1 (6 bases). Germline lookup yields CDR1 SNHLY and CDR2 FYNNEI. The CDR3 is 13 residues long. The V end was cut by 8 bases, the J end by 4 bases, with 14 bases between. CDR3 DNA sequence: TGTGCCAGCGGAAACACAGGGTTCTATGGCTACACCTTC. This codes for CASGNTGFYGYTF.

The sample holds one count of this clonotype. CDR3 sequence: CASTPGASGNLETQYF. The CDR3 DNA reads TGTGCCAGCACCCCCGGGGCTAGCGGGAATTTAGAGACCCAGTACTTC. The rearrangement joins TRBV28 to TRBJ2-5, with 9 nucleotides matching TRBD2. J was trimmed by 4 bases and V by 7 bases; bases with no gene match: 13. The CDR3 spans 16 residues. Germline lookup yields CDR1 MDHEN and CDR2 SYDVKM.

The chain links TRBV4-2 to TRBJ1-3, with D hard to call. V lost 4 bases and J lost 0, with 13 bases in between. Germline V lookup: CDR1 LGHNA, CDR2 YNFKEQ. The CDR3 consists of 16 residues. This CDR3 is CASSPSDESSGNTIYF. In nucleotides, the CDR3 is TGTGCCAGCAGCCCCTCGGACGAAAGCTCTGGAAACACCATATATTTT.

This clonotype was recorded a few times. V and J are TRBV29-1 and TRBJ2-5; the match to TRBD1 covers 7 bases. The CDR3 is 12 amino acids. The J segment lost 2 bases and the V segment lost 7 bases, leaving 4 bases of the junction unmatched. Per germline, CDR1 SQVTM and CDR2 ANQGSEA. The CDR3 coding sequence is TGCAGCGACAGACAGGGACAAGAGACCCAGTACTTC. Its protein is CSDRQGQETQYF.

The chain employs TRBV3-1 and TRBJ2-3, with D perhaps TRBD1 (6 bases). Germline-derived CDR1 and CDR2 are LGHDT and YNNKEL (reference sequence). This CDR3 region has 12 residues. Trimming took 10 bases from V and 3 from J, leaving 11 bases between them. The CDR3 sequence: CATGQSTDTQYF. In DNA, the CDR3 is TGTGCCACTGGACAGTCAACAGATACGCAGTATTTT.

The table lists this clonotype with a count of one. The chain recombines TRBV6-5 with TRBJ2-7, with D perhaps TRBD1 (6 bases). This CDR3 is 14 amino acids long. The V end was cut by 6 bases, the J end by 2 bases, with 14 bases between. Germline lookup yields CDR1 MNHEY and CDR2 SVGAGI. In nucleotides, the CDR3 is TGTGCCAGCAGGCTACAGGGTAACACCTACGAGCAGTACTTC. Translation gives CASRLQGNTYEQYF.

The V gene is TRBV3-1, the J gene TRBJ2-7; possible D gene TRBD2, 5 bases. This CDR3 has 14 amino acids. V lost 5 bases, J lost 6 bases, and 17 bases lay in between. Germline loops: CDR1 LGHDT, CDR2 YNNKEL (reference sequence). CDR3 loop: CASSNPPGMVEQYF. CDR3 coding DNA: TGTGCCAGCAGCAACCCCCCGGGGATGGTCGAGCAGTACTTC.

This clonotype was seen once. V and J are TRBV29-1 and TRBJ2-1; TRBD2 matches at 10 bases. The germline V gene has CDR1 SQVTM and CDR2 ANQGSEA. V trimming: 7 bases; J trimming: 9 bases; junction bases outside the gene matches: 12. The CDR3 spans 14 residues. Written as DNA, the CDR3 is TGCAGCGCCAAAGCGGGAGGGCTTACCACTGAGCAGTTCTTC. Its protein product is CSAKAGGLTTEQFF.

The V and J genes are TRBV6-2 or TRBV6-3 and TRBJ2-2; 7 bases map to TRBD2. The CDR3 loop spans 14 amino acids. Germline V gene sequence: CDR1 MNHEY, CDR2 SVGEGT. The V gene end was trimmed by 4 bases and the J gene end by 7 bases; junction bases not matched to a gene: 6. This CDR3 reads CASSLQGGNGELFF. CDR3 DNA sequence: TGTGCCAGCAGTTTGCAGGGAGGGAACGGGGAGCTGTTTTTT.

This chain links TRBV6-5 with TRBJ1-2, with D uncertain. The V gene lost 2 bases and the J gene lost 3 bases, with 13 bases spanning the gap. The CDR3 loop spans 15 amino acids. Germline V gene data show CDR1 as MNHEY and CDR2 as SVGAGI. CDR3 sequence reads: CASSYVSGLDYGYTF. In DNA form, the CDR3 reads TGTGCCAGCAGTTACGTTTCGGGGTTGGACTATGGCTACACCTTC.

The genes are TRBV20-1 and TRBJ2-7; D is ambiguous. Germline CDR1 DFQATT, CDR2 SNEGSKA (reference sequence). The CDR3 contains 13 residues. The V and J ends lost 0 bases and 3 bases respectively, with 9 bases between them. CDR3 nucleotide sequence: TGCAGTGCTAGAGATACAGCGAGCTACGAGCAGTACTTC. Its protein is CSARDTASYEQYF.

The chain links TRBV5-1 to TRBJ2-7; 9 bases line up with TRBD1. The ends lost 0 bases at V and 4 bases at J; junction bases unmatched: 5. Germline V gene lookup returns CDR1 SGHRS and CDR2 YFSETQ. This CDR3 is built from 15 residues. The CDR3 bases are TGCGCCAGCAGCTTGGGGACAGGGGAGGGGTACGAGCAGTACTTC. Its protein product is CASSLGTGEGYEQYF.

The chain recombines TRBV6-5 with TRBJ2-3; D is unclear. The CDR3 extends over 17 amino acids. V was pared by 2 bases and J by 5 bases, with 20 bases between. Germline values: CDR1 MNHEY, CDR2 SVGAGI. The CDR3 DNA sequence: TGTGCCAGCAGTTACCGTACTGGGCCCGAAGATGGAGATACGCAGTATTTT. Translated: CASSYRTGPEDGDTQYF.